These T cell receptor beta chains were read from a single sample in a study of CD8 T cells in ankylosing spondylitis. TCRdb used MiXCR to reprocess the 5' RACE reads, holding one entry per CDR3 protein. The sample shows 350,000 to 450,000 distinct CDR3 sequences, roughly 26% of them seen only once. Sequencing input: blood, either unsorted or a sorted T cell fraction (not recorded which). These receptors all stem from a male donor with ankylosing spondylitis. The CDR3 runs from the conserved cysteine through the conserved F or W. D genes are given only for firm matches. Rows may omit the clone size; those that give it use once, few, many or a size class.

D	V	J	size	DNA	CDR3
-	TRBV29-1	TRBJ2-2	-	TGCAGCGTGGGAGGGGGAAGCACCGGGGAGCTGTTTTTT	CSVGGGSTGELFF
TRBD1	TRBV20-1	TRBJ2-4	-	TGCAGTGCTTCCCGGGACAGTGATCTCTTAGCCAAAAACATTCAGTACTTC	CSASRDSDLLAKNIQYF
-	TRBV11-3	TRBJ2-1	few	TGTGCCAGCAGCTTAGATCAAGAGGAGATGAGTGAGCAGTTCTTC	CASSLDQEEMSEQFF
-	TRBV9	TRBJ2-1	few	TGTGCCAGCGGGAAGTACATAACCCATCACAATGAGCAGTTCTTC	CASGKYITHHNEQFF
-	TRBV12-3/TRBV12-4	TRBJ2-2	-	TGTGCCAGCAGTCTCTCGGATGCGAACACCGGGGAGCTGTTTTTT	CASSLSDANTGELFF
-	TRBV20-1	TRBJ1-6	-	TGCAGTGCTATGGCAGCTAATTCACCCCTCCACTTT	CSAMAANSPLHF
-	TRBV20-1	TRBJ2-3	few	TGCAGTGCCCTAGTCCAGGGGCCTCTGGCAGATACGCAGTATTTT	CSALVQGPLADTQYF
TRBD2	TRBV11-1	TRBJ2-1	-	TGTGCCAGCAGCTTAGCGGGCTGGCTGCGGGAGGCCGGCTACAATGAGCAGTTCTTC	CASSLAGWLREAGYNEQFF
TRBD1	TRBV11-3	TRBJ1-1	-	TGTGCCAGCAGCCCATACAGGGGGCTCAGGACTGAAGCTTTCTTT	CASSPYRGLRTEAFF
TRBD1	TRBV12-3/TRBV12-4	TRBJ1-1	few	TGTGCCAGCAGTCCCAGGGACAGGGGGCTAGAAACTGAAGCTTTCTTT	CASSPRDRGLETEAFF
-	TRBV12-3/TRBV12-4	TRBJ2-1	-	TGTGCCAGCAGTCCCCTATACAATGAGCAGTTCTTC	CASSPLYNEQFF
TRBD1	TRBV29-1	TRBJ1-5	many	TGCAGCGTTGGAGGGGGCGGCAATCAGCCCCAGCATTTT	CSVGGGGNQPQHF
-	TRBV5-1	TRBJ2-3	-	TGCGCCAGCAGCAAGGACGGGACAAGCACAGATACGCAGTATTTT	CASSKDGTSTDTQYF
TRBD1	TRBV27	TRBJ2-5	-	TGTGCCAGCAGTTTGTGGGACAGGGGGCAAGAGACCCAGTACTTC	CASSLWDRGQETQYF
TRBD1	TRBV4-2	TRBJ2-2	few	TGTGCCAGCAGCCAAGATAGGACAGGGAACACCGGGGAGCTGTTTTTT	CASSQDRTGNTGELFF
-	TRBV7-2	TRBJ2-3	few	TGTGCCAGCAGCTTACTAATTATGAATACGCAGTATTTT	CASSLLIMNTQYF
-	TRBV20-1	TRBJ2-3	few	TGCAGTGCCTGGATTTTAGTATTGACGGGACCCAAGGGAGATACGCAGTATTTT	CSAWILVLTGPKGDTQYF
TRBD2	TRBV12-3/TRBV12-4	TRBJ2-1	few	TGTGCCAGCAGTTTACTTGGACTAGTAGGGTACAATGAGCAGTTCTTC	CASSLLGLVGYNEQFF
-	TRBV10-3	TRBJ1-4	-	TGTGCCATCAGTGAGAGGGCAACGGGGAATGAAAAACTGTTTTTT	CAISERATGNEKLFF
-	TRBV5-1	TRBJ2-6	few	TGCGCCAGCACCAATGGAGGCAGAATTACCTCTGGGGCCAACGTCCTGACTTTC	CASTNGGRITSGANVLTF
TRBD1	TRBV5-1	TRBJ1-2	few	TGCGCCAGCAGCCCCGACAGGGGGCGGTTCCACGACTATGGCTACACCTTC	CASSPDRGRFHDYGYTF
-	TRBV12-3/TRBV12-4	TRBJ2-2	few	TGTGCCAGCAGCCCCCTCGCGAGGGGGAACACCGGGGAGCTGTTTTTT	CASSPLARGNTGELFF
TRBD2	TRBV29-1	TRBJ2-5	-	TGCAGCGTCACGATTAGCGGGTCCCAAGAGACCCAGTACTTC	CSVTISGSQETQYF
-	TRBV10-3	TRBJ1-1	-	TGTGCCATCAGTGAGTCGAAGTCACTGAACACTGAAGCTTTCTTT	CAISESKSLNTEAFF
-	TRBV9	TRBJ2-1	-	TGTGCCAGCAGTCTTATTAGGGGGGAGCAGTTCTTC	CASSLIRGEQFF
TRBD2	TRBV20-1	TRBJ2-3	few	TGCAGTGCTAGAGATCTAGCGGGGTACACAGATACGCAGTATTTT	CSARDLAGYTDTQYF
TRBD1	TRBV4-1	TRBJ1-4	-	TGCGCCAGCAGCCAAGATCCAGCGACAGGGGTAGTGCGAGAAAAACTGTTTTTT	CASSQDPATGVVREKLFF
TRBD1	TRBV27	TRBJ1-2	-	TGTGCCAGCAAGTCGGGACAGGGGGTTTCTGGCTACACCTTC	CASKSGQGVSGYTF
-	TRBV12-3/TRBV12-4	TRBJ2-7	few	TGTGCCAGCAGTTTAGGGGGGCCTCCCGAGGTTGAGCAGTACTTC	CASSLGGPPEVEQYF
TRBD1	TRBV20-1	TRBJ1-1	few	TGCAGTGCTAGGGCCGACAGGGCTAAAAGAGGGGACACTGAAGCTTTCTTT	CSARADRAKRGDTEAFF
TRBD2	TRBV7-8	TRBJ2-5	-	TGTGCCAGCAGCTCAAAGGCAATTGCGGGAGGGCGGGAGACCCAGTACTTC	CASSSKAIAGGRETQYF
-	TRBV5-1	TRBJ2-2	few	TGCGCCAGCAGCCCACGTGCGCGGGAGCTGTTTTTT	CASSPRARELFF
TRBD1	TRBV7-2	TRBJ2-1	-	TGTGCCAGCAGCCCTGACAGGGACGCCTACAATGAGCAGTTCTTC	CASSPDRDAYNEQFF
TRBD2	TRBV5-1	TRBJ2-1	-	TGCGCCAGCAGCAAGAGTACTAGCGGGGGTTACAATGAGCAGTTCTTC	CASSKSTSGGYNEQFF
TRBD2	TRBV3-1	TRBJ2-1	-	TGTGCCAGCAGCCGAGGGACTAGCGGGAGAGGGGAGCAGTTCTTC	CASSRGTSGRGEQFF
TRBD2	TRBV10-1	TRBJ2-2	-	TGCGCCAGCAGTGACCCTCGGAGCGGGAGAGGGAACACCGGGGAGCTGTTTTTT	CASSDPRSGRGNTGELFF
TRBD2	TRBV5-1	TRBJ2-1	-	TGCGCCAGCAGCCCGGGACTAGAGGGGATCTATGAGCAGTTCTTC	CASSPGLEGIYEQFF
-	TRBV12-3/TRBV12-4	TRBJ2-1	-	TGTGCCAGCAGTTTCTTGCCGGGGATCTATGAGCAGTTCTTC	CASSFLPGIYEQFF